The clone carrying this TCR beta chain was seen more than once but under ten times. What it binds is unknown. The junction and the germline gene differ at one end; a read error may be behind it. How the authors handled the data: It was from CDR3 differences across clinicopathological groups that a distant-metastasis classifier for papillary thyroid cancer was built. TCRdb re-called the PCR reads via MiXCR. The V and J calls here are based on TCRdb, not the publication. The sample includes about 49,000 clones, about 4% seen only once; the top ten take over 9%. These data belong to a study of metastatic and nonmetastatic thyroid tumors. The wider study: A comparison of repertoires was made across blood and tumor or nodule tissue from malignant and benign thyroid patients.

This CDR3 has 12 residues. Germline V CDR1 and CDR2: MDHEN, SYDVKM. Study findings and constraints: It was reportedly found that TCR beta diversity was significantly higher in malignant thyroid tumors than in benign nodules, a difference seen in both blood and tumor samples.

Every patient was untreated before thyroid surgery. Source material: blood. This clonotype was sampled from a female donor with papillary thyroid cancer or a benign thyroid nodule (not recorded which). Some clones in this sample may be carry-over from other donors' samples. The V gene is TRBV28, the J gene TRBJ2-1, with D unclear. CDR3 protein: CASTERFNEQFF. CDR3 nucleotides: TGTGCCAGCACGGAAAGGTTCAATGAACAGTTCTTC.